The 28 T cell receptor beta chains in this list originate from one sample, sequenced in a study of blood T cell repertoires in COVID-19. Libraries were prepared by immunoSEQ multiplex PCR; TCRdb keeps only in-frame clonotypes and omits some of them. The sample has roughly 240,000 clones; 88% are singletons. Source material: PBMCs or T cells enriched from blood (not recorded which). These receptors were taken from a woman aged 40-49 years with acute COVID-19.

This sequence joins TRBV5-4 and TRBJ2-3; 10 bases are a match to TRBD1. Germline V lookup: CDR1 SGHNT, CDR2 YYREEE (reference sequence). This CDR3 is 14 amino acids long. V shed 4 bases, J shed 3 bases, and the junction held 2 bases outside the gene matches. The CDR3 protein is CASSPGQGTDTQYF. CDR3 in DNA: TGTGCCAGCAGCCCGGGACAGGGGACAGATACGCAGTATTTT.

As for this clone: Other DNA sequences in this sample translate to the same CDR3. The rearrangement joins TRBV5-1 to TRBJ1-1; 8 nucleotides align to TRBD1. The J segment lost 1 base and the V segment lost 2 bases, leaving 1 base of the junction unmatched. The CDR3 runs to 14 residues. Germline loops: CDR1 SGHRS, CDR2 YFSETQ. The CDR3 coding sequence is TGCGCCAGCAGCTTACAGGGGGGGAACACTGAAGCTTTCTTT. Its translation: CASSLQGGNTEAFF.

The rearrangement joins TRBV6-6 to TRBJ2-2, with D maybe TRBD1 (7 bases). The CDR3 is made up of 16 amino acids. From germline, CDR1 is MNHNY and CDR2 SVGAGI (reference sequence). Trimming removed 7 bases at V and 2 bases at J, with 17 bases between. The chain's CDR3 is CASIPQGGQNTGELFF. The CDR3 nucleotides are TGTGCCAGCATCCCCCAGGGGGGCCAAAACACCGGGGAGCTGTTTTTT.

V usage is TRBV10-3 and J usage is TRBJ2-4; D is possibly TRBD2 (6 bases). Trimming stripped 8 bases from V and 3 bases from J, with 14 bases between. The CDR3 spans 14 residues. Germline-derived CDR1 and CDR2 are ENHRY and SYGVKD. The CDR3 sequence: CAIGEGGGKNIQYF. The CDR3 DNA reads as TGTGCCATCGGCGAGGGAGGCGGCAAAAACATTCAGTACTTC.

On this clone: Additional DNA sequences in this sample encode the identical CDR3. The chain recombines TRBV12-3 or TRBV12-4 with TRBJ2-7; D is uncertain. The CDR3 is 12 amino acids. The ends were cut back, 3 bases at V and 3 bases at J, with 6 bases in the middle. For the CDR3, the DNA is TGTGCCAGCAGTTTCGGTGGCTACGAGCAGTACGTC. Its translation: CASSFGGYEQYV.

This clone was counted between two and nine times. This sequence joins TRBV6-6 and TRBJ1-5; the D gene is possibly TRBD1 (5 bases). CDR3 length equals 17 residues. Deletions cut 5 bases from V and 1 base from J, with 18 bases between. Germline-derived CDR1 and CDR2 are MNHNY and SVGAGI (reference sequence). The CDR3, as DNA: TGTGCCAGCAGTCTCGTTGGGGGGGAAGGGAGCAATCAGCCCCAGCATTTT. This encodes CASSLVGGEGSNQPQHF.

The rearrangement links TRBV21-1 to TRBJ2-1; TRBD1 is taken as the D call from the table, unchecked against the DNA. TRBV21-1 is tagged as a pseudogene. CDR3 length: 15 amino acids. CDR3 sequence reads: CASSARQGPRLQQFF. CDR3 nucleotide sequence: TGTGCCAGCAGCGCTAGACAGGGGCCGCGTCTTCAGCAGTTCTTC.

This clone has just a few counts. In nucleotides, the CDR3 is TGCGCCAGCAGCCAAGAGGGCTCATACGAGCAGTACTTC. Amino acid sequence: CASSQEGSYEQYF. The V call is TRBV4-3, the J call TRBJ2-7; D unresolved. This CDR3 is built from 13 residues. Germline V gene lookup returns CDR1 LGHNA and CDR2 YSLEER. The V gene lost 0 bases and the J gene lost 4 bases, with 7 bases spanning the gap.

This chain links TRBV6-5 with TRBJ2-7, with D maybe TRBD1 (5 bases). Looked up from germline, CDR1 is MNHEY and CDR2 is SVGAGI. This CDR3 has 15 residues. With 7 bases removed from V and 0 bases from J, the gap between germline ends came to 16 bases. The CDR3 sequence: CASTYGDRSSYEQYF. The CDR3 DNA reads as TGTGCCAGCACCTACGGAGACAGAAGCTCCTACGAGCAGTACTTC.

V usage is TRBV29-1 and J usage is TRBJ2-2, with 11 nucleotides matching TRBD1. Germline values: CDR1 SQVTM, CDR2 ANQGSEA. There are 16 residues in the CDR3. With V trimmed by 3 bases and J by 4 bases, 7 bases remained unmatched. The CDR3 bases are TGCAGCGTTGAGGGAGGACAGGGGGCGACCACCGGGGAGCTGTTTTTT. Translating gives CSVEGGQGATTGELFF.

The rearrangement joins TRBV5-1 to TRBJ1-4; D call uncertain. The CDR3 covers 16 residues. V lost 0 bases to trimming and J lost 8 bases, with 17 bases between them. Germline V CDR1 and CDR2: SGHRS, YFSETQ. DNA for the CDR3: TGCGCCAGCAGCTTGGGCATGTCGGACTACCGGGAAAAACTGTTTTTT. It yields the protein CASSLGMSDYREKLFF.

The V gene is TRBV5-1, the J gene TRBJ1-1; D might be TRBD1 (6 bases). Germline-derived CDR1 and CDR2 are SGHRS and YFSETQ. V lost 4 bases and J lost 0, with 19 bases in between. The CDR3 runs 17 residues. The CDR3 DNA follows: TGCGCCAGCAGCCAATGGTATAACAGGGTGGTGAACACTGAAGCTTTCTTT. As protein: CASSQWYNRVVNTEAFF.

The CDR3 DNA follows: TGTGCCAGCAGCCCAGCGGAGATGAACTATGGCTACACCTTC. It specifies CASSPAEMNYGYTF. The rearrangement joins TRBV6-5 to TRBJ1-2; D gene ambiguous. The CDR3 is 14 residues long. Germline-derived CDR1 and CDR2 are MNHEY and SVGAGI. Trimming cost V 6 bases and J 2 bases, with 13 bases left between them.

This clone has a handful of counts. V is TRBV29-1 and J is TRBJ1-5; D is ambiguous. CDR1 and CDR2 (germline): SQVTM, ANQGSEA. The CDR3 has 15 amino acids. The V and J ends lost 4 bases and 0 bases respectively, with 13 bases between them. CDR3 residues: CSVAVSVDSNQPQHF. CDR3 sequence (DNA): TGCAGCGTTGCAGTCAGTGTTGATAGCAATCAGCCCCAGCATTTT.

V is TRBV4-3 and J is TRBJ1-3, with a possible D match to TRBD1 (6 bases). The CDR3 is made up of 17 amino acids. The V end lost 3 bases, the J end lost 2 bases, and 17 bases lay between the germline ends. Germline lookup yields CDR1 LGHNA and CDR2 YSLEER. The CDR3 region has the DNA TGCGCCAGCAGCCAGGATACAGGGTCTCGGGCTGGAAACACCATATATTTT. It codes for CASSQDTGSRAGNTIYF.

The CDR3 region is CSVVTGVSYEQYF. In DNA, the CDR3 is TGCAGCGTCGTCACAGGGGTGTCCTACGAGCAGTACTTC. The V gene is TRBV29-1, the J gene TRBJ2-7; 7 nucleotides agree with TRBD1. Germline CDR1 SQVTM, CDR2 ANQGSEA. The CDR3 runs to 13 residues. J was trimmed by 1 base and V by 6 bases; bases with no gene match: 6.

V gene TRBV3-1 (or the pseudogene TRBV3-2) combines with J gene TRBJ1-2; D remains unclear. The CDR3 sequence is 12 residues long. Trimming pared 3 bases from V and 6 bases from J, leaving 8 bases between. Germline values: CDR1 LGHDT, CDR2 YNNKEL (reference sequence). The CDR3 nucleotides read TGTGCCAGCAGCCAGGGAGGACATGGCTACACCTTC. This gives the protein CASSQGGHGYTF.

The CDR3 region is CASSQELGVGTRAYGYTF. The CDR3 bases are TGCGCCAGCAGCCAAGAGTTAGGGGTTGGTACCCGGGCCTATGGCTACACCTTC. The chain uses TRBV4-1 and TRBJ1-2; D might be TRBD1 (5 bases). V lost 0 bases and J lost 4, with 21 bases in between. The CDR3 loop spans 18 amino acids. CDR1 and CDR2 from the germline V gene are MGHRA and YSYEKL.

In this sample, this clone turned up a few times. CDR3 nucleotides: TGCGCCAGCAGCCTGCAAACCGGGGGAAACTATGGCTACACCTTC. Translated, it gives CASSLQTGGNYGYTF. The V gene is TRBV5-1, the J gene TRBJ1-2; perhaps TRBD1 as D (5 bases). The germline V gene has CDR1 SGHRS and CDR2 YFSETQ. The CDR3 runs to 15 residues. V lost 4 bases to trimming and J lost 2 bases, with 15 bases between them. Supplemented by reference TRBV5-1 and TRBJ1-2, the full variable domain reads KAGVTQTPRYLIKTRGQQVTLSCSPISGHRSVSWYQQTPGQGLQFLFEYFSETQRNKGNFPGRFSGRQFSNSRSEMNVSTLELGDSALYLCASSLQTGGNYGYTFGSGTRLTVV.

CDR3 protein: CASSQARDYGYTF. CDR3 nucleotides: TGTGCCAGCAGCCAAGCCAGGGATTATGGCTACACCTTC. V usage is TRBV3-1 (or the pseudogene TRBV3-2) and J usage is TRBJ1-2; D possibly corresponds to TRBD1 (5 bases). The V and J ends lost 1 base and 5 bases respectively, with 8 bases between them. The CDR3 sequence is 13 residues long. Germline CDR1 reads LGHDT; CDR2 reads YNNKEL (reference sequence).

This sequence joins TRBV29-1 and TRBJ2-3, with 10 bases identical to TRBD1. Germline CDR1 reads SQVTM; CDR2 reads ANQGSEA. The V and J ends lost 8 bases and 1 base, in that order; junction bases with no gene match: 9. The CDR3 is 15 amino acids. The CDR3 nucleotides read TGCAGCACCCAACGAGGGACAGGGGGCACAGATACGCAGTATTTT. It codes for CSTQRGTGGTDTQYF.

The rearrangement links TRBV10-2 to TRBJ2-2; TRBD2 aligns across 9 bases. V dropped 2 bases and J dropped 3; count of bases not matched to a gene: 10. The CDR3 sequence is 18 residues long. Germline V lookup: CDR1 WSHSY, CDR2 SAAADI. CDR3 sequence: CASSESLLLAGHTGELFF. The CDR3 bases are TGCGCCAGCAGTGAGAGCCTCCTGCTAGCGGGACACACCGGGGAGCTGTTTTTT.

For the CDR3, the DNA is TGTGCCAGCAGTTACTCGAGAGGACTAACCGACTACACCTTC. It is translated as CASSYSRGLTDYTF. The genes are TRBV6-2 or TRBV6-3 and TRBJ1-2, with no clear D. Trimming took 0 bases from V and 10 from J, leaving 15 bases between them. Germline V gene sequence: CDR1 MNHEY, CDR2 SVGEGT. This CDR3 spans 14 amino acids.

This chain connects TRBV5-4 to TRBJ1-2; 7 bases agree with TRBD1. Germline CDR1 reads SGHNT; CDR2 reads YYREEE (reference sequence). V shed 0 bases, J shed 2 bases, and the junction held 7 bases outside the gene matches. The CDR3 is 16 residues long. The CDR3 is CASSLARQGSNYGYTF. In DNA form, the CDR3 reads TGTGCCAGCAGCTTGGCCCGACAGGGATCCAACTATGGCTACACCTTC.

V gene TRBV5-1 combines with J gene TRBJ2-5; TRBD2 agrees at 7 bases. This CDR3 is built from 14 residues. Germline assignment: CDR1 SGHRS and CDR2 YFSETQ. V was pared by 3 bases and J by 4 bases, with 6 bases of the junction left unmatched. CDR3 sequence: CASSSTSRGETQYF. The CDR3 region has the DNA TGCGCCAGCAGCTCGACTAGCCGGGGAGAGACCCAGTACTTC.

The rearrangement links TRBV15 to TRBJ2-5, with 9 bases lining up with TRBD2. In germline, CDR1 is LNHNV, CDR2 YYDKDF (reference sequence). The CDR3 covers 16 residues. V lost 2 bases to trimming and J lost 2 bases; unmatched junction nucleotides: 6. The CDR3 reads CATSRPSGTLQETQYF. Here the CDR3 DNA reads TGTGCCACCAGCAGACCTAGCGGGACCTTACAAGAGACCCAGTACTTC.

CDR3 nucleotides: TGTGCCAGCAGCTTATTGGGGCAGGGGGCCAAAAACATTCAGTACTTC. Protein sequence: CASSLLGQGAKNIQYF. The chain combines TRBV7-9 with TRBJ2-4; D perhaps matches TRBD1 (6 bases). V was pared by 2 bases and J by 1 base, with 12 bases between. CDR3 length equals 16 residues. The germline CDR1 and CDR2 sequences are SEHNR and FQNEAQ (reference sequence).

The V gene is TRBV5-5, the J gene TRBJ2-2; the match to TRBD1 covers 8 bases. The trim removed 3 bases at V and 0 bases at J, leaving 4 bases unmatched. This CDR3 has 16 residues. The germline V gene has CDR1 SGHKS and CDR2 YYEKEE (reference sequence). CDR3 amino acids: CASSSRQGSNTGELFF. The CDR3 region has the DNA TGTGCCAGCAGCTCCCGACAGGGGTCGAACACCGGGGAGCTGTTTTTT.